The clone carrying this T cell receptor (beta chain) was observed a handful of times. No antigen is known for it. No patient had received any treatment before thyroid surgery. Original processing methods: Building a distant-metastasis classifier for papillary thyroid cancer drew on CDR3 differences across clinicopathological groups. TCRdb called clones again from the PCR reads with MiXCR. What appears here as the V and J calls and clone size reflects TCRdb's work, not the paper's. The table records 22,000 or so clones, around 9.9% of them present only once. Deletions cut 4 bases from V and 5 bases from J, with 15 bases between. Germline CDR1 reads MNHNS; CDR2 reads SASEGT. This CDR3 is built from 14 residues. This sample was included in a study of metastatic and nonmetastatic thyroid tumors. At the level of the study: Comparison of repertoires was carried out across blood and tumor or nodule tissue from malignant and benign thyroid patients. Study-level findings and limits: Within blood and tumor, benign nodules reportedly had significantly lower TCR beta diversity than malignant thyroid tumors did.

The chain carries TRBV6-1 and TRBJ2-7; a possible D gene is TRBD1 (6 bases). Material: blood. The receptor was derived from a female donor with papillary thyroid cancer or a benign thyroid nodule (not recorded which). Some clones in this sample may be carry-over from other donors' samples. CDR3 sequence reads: CASSVQGPSHEQYF. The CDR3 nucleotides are TGTGCCAGCAGTGTACAGGGTCCTTCACACGAGCAGTACTTC.